These 5 T cell receptor beta chains originate from one sample sequenced in a study of blood T cell repertoires in COVID-19. Using immunoSEQ multiplex PCR, the repertoire was profiled, and TCRdb retains in-frame clones only, with some absent. The table lists about 430,000 clones, more than 70% of them singletons. The sequencing sample was made of PBMCs or T cells enriched from blood (not recorded which). Receptor source: a woman between 18 and 29 years old who had been exposed to COVID-19.

This chain uses TRBV7-9 with TRBJ1-5, with 10 bases identical to TRBD1. The V and J ends lost 5 bases and 4 bases, in that order; junction bases with no gene match: 2. Germline values: CDR1 SEHNR, CDR2 FQNEAQ (reference sequence). CDR3 length equals 14 residues. The chain's CDR3 is CASSRGQGNQPQHF. Here the CDR3 DNA reads TGTGCCAGCAGCCGGGGACAGGGGAATCAGCCCCAGCATTTT. The full variable domain, in which reference TRBV7-9 and TRBJ1-5 provide the parts outside the CDR3, is DTGVSQNPRHKITKRGQNVTFRCDPISEHNRLYWYRQTLGQGPEFLTYFQNEAQLEKSRLLSDRFSAERPKGSFSTLEIQRTEQGDSAMYLCASSRGQGNQPQHFGDGTRLSIL.

The CDR3, as DNA: TGTGCCAGCAGCTTAGCGCAGGGGGTGGCAGATACGCAGTATTTT. This encodes CASSLAQGVADTQYF. The V gene is TRBV7-8, the J gene TRBJ2-3; the match to TRBD1 covers 7 bases. Per germline, CDR1 SGHVS and CDR2 FQNEAQ. The V gene end was trimmed by 0 bases and the J gene end by 4 bases; junction bases not matched to a gene: 4. The CDR3 is 15 residues long.

J is TRBJ2-3 and V is TRBV5-1; 12 bases line up with TRBD2. Trimming took 0 bases from V and 4 from J; bases not matched to a gene: 3. Germline V CDR1 and CDR2: SGHRS, YFSETQ. The CDR3 sequence is 16 residues long. The CDR3 nucleotides are TGCGCCAGCAGCTTGGTTCTAGCGGGAGGGCCAGATACGCAGTATTTT. Translation: CASSLVLAGGPDTQYF.

The rearrangement uses TRBV19 and TRBJ1-2; TRBD1 aligns across 11 bases. CDR3 size: 15 residues. The germline CDR1 and CDR2 sequences are LNHDA and SQIVND (reference sequence). Germline trimming cut 3 bases from V and 7 bases from J; bases unmatched to any gene: 7. Here the CDR3 reads CASSIPPDRGPGYTF. The CDR3 coding sequence is TGTGCCAGTAGTATCCCCCCGGACAGGGGGCCTGGCTACACCTTC.

This rearrangement joins TRBV28 to TRBJ1-1, with no clear D. The CDR3 is 15 residues long. Trimming left V 6 bases short and J 2 bases short, with 16 bases between. Germline values: CDR1 MDHEN, CDR2 SYDVKM. The CDR3: CASRERRTVNTEAFF. The DNA of the CDR3 is TGTGCCAGCAGGGAACGGCGGACTGTTAACACTGAAGCTTTCTTT.